This T cell receptor (beta chain) was sequenced in a study of blood T cell repertoires in COVID-19. At the level of the study: PBMCs, B-cell-depleted T cells, or T cells provided the cDNA or gDNA that made up the material.

Trimming removed 7 bases at V and 3 bases at J, with 12 bases between. This CDR3 spans 13 amino acids. CDR1 and CDR2 (germline): MNHNY, SVGAGI (reference sequence). Per the authors' pipeline: Cell counts per sample came from amplifying reference gene primers. Only in-frame clones appear in the TCRdb table, and some are missing; sequencing was by immunoSEQ multiplex PCR. V and J calls and clone size are given by that table; D and trimming were obtained from the DNA. Among under 100,000 clones listed, around 84% were seen once. The clonotype was recovered from a middle-aged man with acute or convalescent COVID-19. The chain is built from TRBV6-6 and TRBJ1-2, with a tentative D call TRBD1 (5 bases). Input material: peripheral blood. In DNA form, the CDR3 reads TGTGCCAGCACCAAGGGGCCCGACTATGGCTACACCTTC. As protein: CASTKGPDYGYTF.